Below, 12 T cell receptor beta chains from the same sample are listed, as sequenced in a study of neoadjuvant anti-PD-1 for oral cavity cancer. The time point was: after neoadjuvant nivolumab, at surgical resection. Assay used: immunoSEQ multiplex PCR; TCRdb lists only in-frame clones, some missing. Counted here are 13,000 or so clones, over 55% occurring once; the ten biggest clones make up about 2.4%. The sequencing used PBMCs, collected after nivolumab (anti-PD-1) treatment. These TCRs come from a person between 35 and 79 years old with oral cavity squamous cell carcinoma.

The V and J genes are TRBV5-1 and TRBJ1-3; TRBD1 is a possible D gene (5 bases). Trimming cost V 1 base and J 3 bases, with 11 bases left between them. Germline V gene sequence: CDR1 SGHRS, CDR2 YFSETQ. The CDR3 sequence is 15 residues long. CDR3 nucleotide sequence: TGCGCCAGCAGCTTGACGGGGCGGTTTGGAAACACCATATATTTT. Translation gives CASSLTGRFGNTIYF.

V is TRBV27 and J is TRBJ2-7; tentatively, D is TRBD1 (5 bases). Germline V gene lookup returns CDR1 MNHEY and CDR2 SMNVEV (reference sequence). Trimming removed 0 bases at V and 3 bases at J, with 15 bases between. The CDR3 is made up of 16 amino acids. As DNA, the CDR3 is TGTGCCAGCAGTTTATCCCCAGTTTCGACAGTCTACGAGCAGTACTTC. It is translated as CASSLSPVSTVYEQYF.

The chain employs TRBV7-9 and TRBJ1-1; possible D gene TRBD1, 5 bases. V was shortened by 4 bases and J by 5 bases, with 23 bases between the two germline ends. The length of the CDR3 is 17 residues. Germline V gene lookup returns CDR1 SEHNR and CDR2 FQNEAQ (reference sequence). The CDR3 DNA is TGTGCCAGCAGCTATCCGGACCCGGTCGGGACTGATACTGAAGCTTTCTTT. Translating it yields CASSYPDPVGTDTEAFF.

The DNA of the CDR3 is TGTGCCAGCAGTCTGAAGGTAGGGGGCACTGAAGCTTTCTTT. Translated, it gives CASSLKVGGTEAFF. The chain links TRBV6-4 to TRBJ1-1, with TRBD1 as a possible D gene (6 bases). V lost 5 bases and J 4 bases, leaving 14 bases between the germline ends. The germline CDR1 and CDR2 sequences are MRHNA and SNTAGT. The length of the CDR3 is 14 residues.

The chain has TRBV7-3 and TRBJ2-2; no definite D call. Germline V gene sequence: CDR1 SGHTA, CDR2 FQGTGA. V lost 1 base and J lost 0, with 6 bases in between. This CDR3 spans 15 amino acids. The CDR3 loop reads CASSLNTANTGELFF. DNA for the CDR3: TGTGCCAGCAGCTTAAATACAGCGAACACCGGGGAGCTGTTTTTT.

The genes are TRBV10-2 and TRBJ1-5, with D unclear. In germline, CDR1 is WSHSY, CDR2 SAAADI. The V end lost 6 bases, the J end lost 0 bases, and 6 bases lay between the germline ends. The CDR3 spans 13 residues. CDR3 loop: CASRSNSNQPQHF. The DNA of the CDR3 is TGCGCCAGCAGGTCGAATAGCAATCAGCCCCAGCATTTT.

This clone was observed a handful of times. The J gene is TRBJ1-2, the V gene TRBV2; D gene ambiguous. The germline gives CDR1 SNHLY, CDR2 FYNNEI. The length of the CDR3 is 11 residues. Trimming took off 8 bases at V and 7 bases at J, with 11 bases between the two ends. The CDR3 reads CASLAGGGYTF. The CDR3 region has the DNA TGTGCCAGCTTGGCTGGCGGTGGCTACACCTTC.

This rearrangement joins TRBV18 to TRBJ1-1; TRBD1 might be the D (5 bases). The CDR3 length is 15 residues. Trimming took 4 bases from V and 1 from J, leaving 13 bases between them. CDR1 is KGHSH and CDR2 is LQKENI in the germline V gene. This CDR3 is CASSLSGPSNTEAFF. The CDR3, as DNA: TGTGCCAGCTCACTTTCGGGACCTTCGAACACTGAAGCTTTCTTT. Using reference TRBV18 and TRBJ1-1 for the parts outside the CDR3, the full variable domain is NAGVMQNPRHLVRRRGQEARLRCSPMKGHSHVYWYRQLPEEGLKFMVYLQKENIIDESGMPKERFSAEFPKEGPSILRIQQVVRGDSAAYFCASSLSGPSNTEAFFGQGTRLTVV.

A word on this clone: Relative to the germline gene, one junction end is altered; a read error may explain this. The chain links TRBV6-1 to TRBJ2-7; 7 bases are a match to TRBD2. Germline assignment: CDR1 MNHNS and CDR2 SASEGT. The CDR3 length is 15 residues. The CDR3 DNA is TGTGCCAGCAGCGAAGTCCCAGGCCGGGGGGACGAGCAGTACTTC. Translated: CASSEVPGRGDEQYF.

CDR3 amino acids: CASSREGWRPEAFF. The CDR3 DNA follows: TGCGCCAGCAGTCGGGAGGGTTGGAGGCCTGAAGCTTTCTTT. The chain employs TRBV4-1 and TRBJ1-1; D uncertain. Trimming cost V 6 bases and J 6 bases, with 17 bases left between them. Germline assignment: CDR1 MGHRA and CDR2 YSYEKL. There are 14 residues in the CDR3.

This chain connects TRBV30 to TRBJ2-1; a possible D gene is TRBD1 (5 bases). Trimming cost V 0 bases and J 8 bases, with 20 bases left between them. Germline V CDR1 and CDR2: GTSNPN, SVGIG (reference sequence). CDR3 length: 16 residues. The CDR3 DNA reads TGTGCCTGGAGTGTACGAAGACAGCCTCGTATGGATGAGCAGTTCTTC. Its protein is CAWSVRRQPRMDEQFF.

This chain connects TRBV6-5 to TRBJ2-7; 7 bases line up with TRBD1. The trim removed 2 bases at V and 3 bases at J, leaving 4 bases unmatched. This CDR3 comprises 14 residues. The germline CDR1 and CDR2 sequences are MNHEY and SVGAGI. Here the CDR3 DNA reads TGTGCCAGCAGTTACGTCCGGGACAGCTACGAGCAGTACTTC. Its translation is CASSYVRDSYEQYF.